The clone carrying this TCR beta chain was picked up many times. Its specificity is not known. Amplification yielded TCR beta CDR3 regions, with RNA transcripts as the source. RT-PCR in the first round (using the HTBI primer set) targeted the TCR CDR3. TCRdb called the multiplex PCR reads again in MiXCR, with one record for every CDR3 protein. The sample shows 400,000 or so distinct CDR3 sequences, about 14% of them seen only once. This sample stems from a study of T cells in Graves' hyperthyroidism and ophthalmopathy. Study at large: Peripheral blood was drawn at first diagnosis, prior to all treatment. Overall study findings and caveats: Ophthalmopathy onset followed model prediction by a median roughly six months.

The source material was blood. This TCR derives from a man aged 50 to 60 with Graves' ophthalmopathy.

This CDR3 is CASSPKAGGGGGYTF. The DNA of the CDR3 is TGTGCCAGCAGCCCTAAGGCAGGGGGCGGTGGTGGCTACACCTTC. The rearrangement joins TRBV3-1 to TRBJ1-2; 8 nucleotides line up with TRBD1. This CDR3 region has 15 residues. Germline-derived CDR1 and CDR2 are LGHDT and YNNKEL (reference sequence). V was clipped by 4 bases and J by 7 bases; unmatched bases: 11.